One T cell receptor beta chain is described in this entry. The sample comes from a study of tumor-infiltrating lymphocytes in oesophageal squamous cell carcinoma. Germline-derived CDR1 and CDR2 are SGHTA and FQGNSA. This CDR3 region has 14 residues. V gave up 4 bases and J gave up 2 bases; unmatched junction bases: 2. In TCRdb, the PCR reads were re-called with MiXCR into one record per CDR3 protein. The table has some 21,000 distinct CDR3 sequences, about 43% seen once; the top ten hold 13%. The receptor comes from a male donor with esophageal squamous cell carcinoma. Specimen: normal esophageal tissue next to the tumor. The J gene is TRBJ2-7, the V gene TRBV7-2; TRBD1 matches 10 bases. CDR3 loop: CASSYGTGAYEQYF. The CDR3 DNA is TGTGCCAGCAGCTATGGGACAGGGGCCTACGAGCAGTACTTC.